The sample holds one count of the clone carrying this T cell receptor (beta chain). V gave up 4 bases and J gave up 8 bases; unmatched junction bases: 5. Germline V gives CDR1 SGHTA, CDR2 FQGNSA. The CDR3 is 13 amino acids. This sample is drawn from a study of control samples from healthy donors and cancer patients. Using immunoSEQ multiplex PCR, the repertoire was profiled, and TCRdb retains in-frame clones only, with some absent. The sample has approximately 90,000 clones, roughly 93% seen once. The rearrangement joins TRBV7-2 to TRBJ1-2; 9 nucleotides align to TRBD1. This TCR was sampled from a woman in her 30s in good health. The sequenced sample consisted of blood. The CDR3 loop is CASSWGTGFGYTF. CDR3 nucleotide sequence: TGTGCCAGCAGCTGGGGGACAGGGTTCGGCTACACCTTC.